A selection of T cell receptor beta chains follows, all from one sample in a study of cytomegalovirus exposure and HLA in healthy donors. Profiling relied on immunoSEQ multiplex PCR, and the TCRdb table lists in-frame clones only, not all of them. The table lists about 220,000 clones, around 80% of them singletons. Material: PBMCs. Source of these receptors: a woman aged 25-40 years in good health and CMV-seropositive. The CDR3 runs from the conserved cysteine through the conserved F or W. A D gene is named only where the DNA matches it firmly. Expanded clones get a size class; other rows say once, few or many, or leave the size out.

abundance	v_gene	d_gene	j_gene	CDR3nt	CDR3aa
NA	TRBV7-9	NA	TRBJ2-7	TGTGCCAGCAGCCCCTACATGGCATCCGAGCAGTACTTC	CASSPYMASEQYF
NA	TRBV5-4	NA	TRBJ2-1	TGTGCCAGCAGCTTGAGGGCCTCGGAGGATGAGCAGTTCTTC	CASSLRASEDEQFF
NA	TRBV13	TRBD2	TRBJ2-7	TGTGCCAGCAGCCCGATAGCGGGAGGCGCCTACGAGCAGTACTTC	CASSPIAGGAYEQYF
NA	TRBV7-9	TRBD2	TRBJ2-1	TGTGCCAGCAGCTTCATGGGACTAGCGGGAAAAAATGAGCAGTTCTTC	CASSFMGLAGKNEQFF
NA	TRBV27	NA	TRBJ2-7	TGTGCCAGCAGTTCCACCTACGAGCAGTACTTC	CASSSTYEQYF
NA	TRBV27	NA	TRBJ2-1	TGTGCCAGCAGTTTAGTGGGATCCTACAATGAGCAGTTCTTC	CASSLVGSYNEQFF
NA	TRBV30	NA	TRBJ1-2	TGTGCCTGGATTACCCGGCGGGGAGGGGGAGGTGTAGCTAACTATGGCTACACCTTC	CAWITRRGGGGVANYGYTF
NA	TRBV5-1	NA	TRBJ2-7	TGCGCCAGCAGGACTGACACCTACGAGCAGTACTTC	CASRTDTYEQYF
NA	TRBV6-1	NA	TRBJ2-7	TGTGCCAGCCCCCATAGCTCCTACGAGCAGTACTTC	CASPHSSYEQYF
NA	TRBV5-1	TRBD2	TRBJ2-1	TGCGCCAGCAGTTCGGCGGGAGACCACTACAATGAGCAGTTCTTC	CASSSAGDHYNEQFF
NA	TRBV21-1	NA	TRBJ1-1	TGTGCCAGCAGCATAGGGGACGACAGGGACACTGAAGCTTTCTTT	CASSIGDDRDTEAFF
few	TRBV25-1	NA	TRBJ2-7	TGTGCCAGCAGTCTAGGAGCCTACGAGCAGTACTTC	CASSLGAYEQYF
NA	TRBV27	NA	TRBJ2-3	TGTGCCAGAATCCACTTTATGGGCCCGAGCACAGATACGCAGTATTTT	CARIHFMGPSTDTQYF
once	TRBV13	TRBD1	TRBJ1-5	TGTGCCAGCAGCTTCGGGACAGGGTCGGGTCAGCCCCAGCATTTT	CASSFGTGSGQPQHF
NA	TRBV11-3	NA	TRBJ2-3	TGTGCCAGCGCCCTCGCTCCCACAGATACGCAGTATTTT	CASALAPTDTQYF
few	TRBV5-4	TRBD1	TRBJ2-7	TGTGCCAGCAGCTGGGACAGTGGGCCCCTTTTGGAGCAGTACTTC	CASSWDSGPLLEQYF
NA	TRBV11-2	NA	TRBJ1-2	TGTGCCAGCAGCTTAGATCGGACGAAGGATGGCTACACCTTC	CASSLDRTKDGYTF
NA	TRBV4-1	TRBD1	TRBJ1-2	TGCGCCAGCAGCCCCCCAACAGGGGAATACTATGGCTACACCTTC	CASSPPTGEYYGYTF
few	TRBV15	NA	TRBJ1-1	TGTGCCACCAGCAGAGAACAGACGAACACTGAAGCTTTCTTT	CATSREQTNTEAFF
NA	TRBV30	TRBD1	TRBJ1-2	TGTGCCTGGAGTGGGGACAGCGATGGCTACACCTTC	CAWSGDSDGYTF
NA	TRBV28	NA	TRBJ2-5	TGTGCCAGCAGTTTGGGGCAGGGCCCAGAGTACTTC	CASSLGQGPEYF
NA	TRBV27	NA	TRBJ2-1	TGTGCCAGCAGTTTCCGGACTCGCGATTACTCCTACAATGAGCAGTTCTTC	CASSFRTRDYSYNEQFF
once	TRBV5-1	TRBD2	TRBJ2-1	TGCGCCAGCAGCTTGGTTCTCGCGGGGGGTTACAATGAGCAGTTCTTC	CASSLVLAGGYNEQFF
NA	TRBV6-1	NA	TRBJ2-3	TGTGCCAGCAGTGAGGTAGATACGCAGTATTTT	CASSEVDTQYF
NA	TRBV30	NA	TRBJ1-1	TGTGCCTGGAAGCCGGTGGGGATTGAAGCTTTCTTT	CAWKPVGIEAFF
once	TRBV11-2	NA	TRBJ1-2	TGTGCCAGCACCCCAACACCGGATAGCAGCTACACCTTC	CASTPTPDSSYTF
NA	TRBV25-1	NA	TRBJ1-2	TGTGCCAGCAGTGATCGGATAGCTAACTATGGCTACACCTTC	CASSDRIANYGYTF